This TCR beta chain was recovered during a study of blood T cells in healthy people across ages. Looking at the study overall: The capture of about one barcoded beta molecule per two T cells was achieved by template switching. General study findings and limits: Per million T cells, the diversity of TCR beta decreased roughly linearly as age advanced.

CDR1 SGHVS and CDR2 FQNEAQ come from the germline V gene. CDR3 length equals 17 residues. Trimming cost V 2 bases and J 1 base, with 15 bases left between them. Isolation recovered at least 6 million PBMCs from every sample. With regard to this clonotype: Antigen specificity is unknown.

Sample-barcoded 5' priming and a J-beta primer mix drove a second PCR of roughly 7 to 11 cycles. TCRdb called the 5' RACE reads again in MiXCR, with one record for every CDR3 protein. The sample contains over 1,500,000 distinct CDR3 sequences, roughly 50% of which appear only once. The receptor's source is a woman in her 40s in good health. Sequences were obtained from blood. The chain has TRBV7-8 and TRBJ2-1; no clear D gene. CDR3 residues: CASSLFMSFGSYNEQFF. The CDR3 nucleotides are TGTGCCAGCAGCTTATTCATGTCGTTCGGATCCTACAATGAGCAGTTCTTC.